Below, 5 T cell receptor beta chains from the same sample are listed, as sequenced in a study of type 1 and type 2 diabetes patients (dated by TCRdb to the mid-2010s). This sample was sequenced with an Illumina MiSeq. Genomic DNA from sorted T cell subsets served as template for TCRbeta CDR3 amplification. Multiplex PCR with 30 forward and 13 reverse primers amplified the TCRbeta CDR3 region. The raw public data were reprocessed by TCRdb itself: fastp quality trimming at Q25, MiXCR clonotype calling, in-frame beta chains only. When rows share a CDR3 protein, they turn into one entry using the most common DNA and genes. This sample comprises 280,000 or so distinct CDR3 sequences, approximately 45% of them detected only once. In total, the top ten clones hold roughly 15% of the sample. Material: peripheral blood mononuclear cells (PBMCs). The origin of the receptors is a man between 18 and 35 years old with type 2 diabetes.

This clonotype came up once. The J gene is TRBJ2-1, the V gene TRBV28; perhaps TRBD2 as D (7 bases). The germline CDR1 and CDR2 sequences are MDHEN and SYDVKM. The CDR3 runs 16 residues. V was trimmed by 3 bases and J by 2 bases, leaving 14 bases between them. The CDR3 sequence: CASSFRGARPYNEQFF. DNA of the CDR3: TGTGCCAGCAGTTTTCGGGGGGCCCGTCCCTACAATGAGCAGTTCTTC.

This sequence joins TRBV11-2 and TRBJ2-5; TRBD2 might be the D (5 bases). The J call may not be correct, given that the DNA end is closer to TRBJ2-7. Germline V gene data show CDR1 as SGHAT and CDR2 as FQNNGV. This CDR3 contains 13 residues. Written as DNA, the CDR3 is TGTGCCAGCAGGCCGGACTTATCCTACGAGCAGTACTTC. Protein sequence: CASRPDLSYEQYF.

The chain couples TRBV2 to TRBJ2-1; D not resolved. V was cut by 5 bases and J by 6 bases, with 5 bases left in between. Germline V gene sequence: CDR1 SNHLY, CDR2 FYNNEI. The CDR3 covers 11 residues. The CDR3 is CASSYSNEQFF. CDR3 DNA: TGTGCCAGCAGTTACAGCAATGAGCAGTTCTTC.

This clonotype was counted only a few times. Germline and junction disagree at one end, which may indicate a read error. The CDR3 loop reads CASSFCRLSYEQYF. In DNA, the CDR3 is TGTGCTAGCAGCTTCTGCAGACTCTCCTACGAGCAGTACTTC. The V call is TRBV7-7, the J call TRBJ2-7; D remains unclear. The germline V gene has CDR1 SSHAT and CDR2 FNYEAQ (reference sequence). This CDR3 has 14 amino acids.

The chain is built from TRBV10-1 and TRBJ2-7, with 10 nucleotides matching TRBD1. CDR1 is WNHNN, CDR2 SYGVQD, per germline (reference sequence). The V and J ends lost 6 bases and 6 bases, in that order; junction bases with no gene match: 8. The CDR3 is 14 residues long. Written as DNA, the CDR3 is TGCGCCAGCAGCCTGCGACAGGGGGCTTCCGAGCAGTACTTC. As protein: CASSLRQGASEQYF.